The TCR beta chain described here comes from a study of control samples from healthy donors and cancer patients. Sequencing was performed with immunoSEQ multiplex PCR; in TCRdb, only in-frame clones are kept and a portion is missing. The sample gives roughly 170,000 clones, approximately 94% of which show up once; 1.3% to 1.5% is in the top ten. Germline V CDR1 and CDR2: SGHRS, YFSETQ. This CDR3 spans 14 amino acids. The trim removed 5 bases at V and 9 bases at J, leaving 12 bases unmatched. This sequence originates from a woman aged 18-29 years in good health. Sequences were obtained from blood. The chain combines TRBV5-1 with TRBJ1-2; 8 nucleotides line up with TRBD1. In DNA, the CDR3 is TGCGCCAGCAGGTCGGTCCCGGGACAGGCGAGCTACACCTTC. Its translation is CASRSVPGQASYTF.